One T cell receptor beta chain is described in this entry. Its antigen is not identified. V lost 7 bases, J lost 8 bases, and 11 bases lay in between. Germline CDR1 reads SEHNR; CDR2 reads FQNEAQ (reference sequence). The CDR3 consists of 11 residues. This sample was taken from a study of T cell responses to AZD1222 COVID-19 vaccine. Study-level findings and limits: Repertoire samples came only from after the peak T cell response. Dominant at 160-218 and 743-854, vaccine-associated CD4 TCRs also spanned spike. Per reports, nearly half of all spike-specific TCRs target regions that are unmutated in variants.

The protocol was immunoSEQ multiplex PCR, while the TCRdb copy is restricted to in-frame clones and leaves out a portion. Of approximately 80,000 clones listed, approximately 83% were seen once; the top ten hold more than 3%. The input for sequencing was peripheral blood, taken 28 days after the second AZD1222 dose. This chain joins TRBV7-9 and TRBJ1-2; no definite D call. This TCR derives from an adult who received the AZD1222 COVID-19 vaccine. In DNA, the CDR3 is TGTGCCAGCACCCTTATCGAAGGCTACACCTTC. Translated: CASTLIEGYTF.